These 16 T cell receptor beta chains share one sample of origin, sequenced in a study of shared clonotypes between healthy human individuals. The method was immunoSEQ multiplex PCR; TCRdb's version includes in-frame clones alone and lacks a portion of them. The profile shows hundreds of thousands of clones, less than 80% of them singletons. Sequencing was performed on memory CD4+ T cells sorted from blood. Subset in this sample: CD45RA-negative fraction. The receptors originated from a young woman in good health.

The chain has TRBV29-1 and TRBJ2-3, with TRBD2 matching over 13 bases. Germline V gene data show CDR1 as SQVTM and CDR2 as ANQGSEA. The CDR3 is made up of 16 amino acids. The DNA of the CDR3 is TGCAGTCTTACTAGCGGGAGGGCGGGGCGCACAGATACGCAGTATTTT. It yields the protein CSLTSGRAGRTDTQYF.

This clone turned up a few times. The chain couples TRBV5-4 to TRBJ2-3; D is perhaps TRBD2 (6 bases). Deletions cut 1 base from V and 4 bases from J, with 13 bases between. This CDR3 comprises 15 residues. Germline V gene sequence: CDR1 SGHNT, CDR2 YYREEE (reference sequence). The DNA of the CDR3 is TGTGCCAGCAGCTTGTACGGGAGTGATGCAGATACGCAGTATTTT. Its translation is CASSLYGSDADTQYF.

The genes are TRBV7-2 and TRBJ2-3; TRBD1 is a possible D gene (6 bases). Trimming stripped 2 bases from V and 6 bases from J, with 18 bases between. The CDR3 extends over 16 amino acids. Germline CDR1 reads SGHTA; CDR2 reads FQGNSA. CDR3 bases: TGTGCCAGCAGCTTATCAGGGGTTGGTATTAGGGATACGCAGTATTTT. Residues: CASSLSGVGIRDTQYF.

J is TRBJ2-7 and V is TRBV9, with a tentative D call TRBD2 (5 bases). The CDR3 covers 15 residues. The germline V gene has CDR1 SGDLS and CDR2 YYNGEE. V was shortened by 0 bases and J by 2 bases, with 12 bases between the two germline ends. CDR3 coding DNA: TGTGCCAGCAGCGTAGGAGGCGTGGGAGCCTACGAGCAGTACTTC. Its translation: CASSVGGVGAYEQYF. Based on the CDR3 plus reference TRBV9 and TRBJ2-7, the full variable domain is DSGVTQTPKHLITATGQRVTLRCSPRSGDLSVYWYQQSLDQGLQFLIQYYNGEERAKGNILERFSAQQFPDLHSELNLSSLELGDSALYFCASSVGGVGAYEQYFGPGTRLTVT.

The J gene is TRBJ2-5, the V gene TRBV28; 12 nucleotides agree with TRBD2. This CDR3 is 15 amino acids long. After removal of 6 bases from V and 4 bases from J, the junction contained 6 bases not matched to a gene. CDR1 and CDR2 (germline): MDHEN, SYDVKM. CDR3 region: CASSPSGRVRETQYF. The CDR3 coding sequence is TGTGCCAGCAGCCCTAGCGGGAGGGTACGAGAGACCCAGTACTTC.

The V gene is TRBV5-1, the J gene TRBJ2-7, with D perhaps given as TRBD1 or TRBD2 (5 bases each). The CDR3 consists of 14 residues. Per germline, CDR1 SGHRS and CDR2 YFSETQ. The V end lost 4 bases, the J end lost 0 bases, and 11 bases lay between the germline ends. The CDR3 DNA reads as TGCGCCAGCAGCCAGGGACGGAGCTCCTACGAGCAGTACTTC. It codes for CASSQGRSSYEQYF.

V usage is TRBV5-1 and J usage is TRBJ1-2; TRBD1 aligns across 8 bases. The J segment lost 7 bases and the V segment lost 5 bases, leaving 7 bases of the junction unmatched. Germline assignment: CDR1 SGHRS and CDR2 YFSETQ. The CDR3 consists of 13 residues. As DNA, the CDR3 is TGCGCCAGCAGAGAGGACAGGGCGAGTGGCTACACCTTC. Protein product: CASREDRASGYTF.

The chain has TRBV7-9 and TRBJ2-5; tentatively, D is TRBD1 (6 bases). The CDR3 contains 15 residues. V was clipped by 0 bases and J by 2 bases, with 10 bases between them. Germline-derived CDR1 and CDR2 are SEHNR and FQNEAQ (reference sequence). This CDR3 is CASSLAGAGQETQYF. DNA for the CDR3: TGTGCCAGCAGCTTAGCGGGGGCAGGTCAAGAGACCCAGTACTTC.

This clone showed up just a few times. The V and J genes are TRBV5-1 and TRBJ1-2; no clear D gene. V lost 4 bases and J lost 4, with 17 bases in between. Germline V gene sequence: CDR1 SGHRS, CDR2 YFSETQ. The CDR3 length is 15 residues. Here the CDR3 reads CASSQVLSDSYGYTF. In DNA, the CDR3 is TGCGCCAGCAGCCAGGTATTATCGGACTCCTATGGCTACACCTTC. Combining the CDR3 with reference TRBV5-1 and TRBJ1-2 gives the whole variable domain KAGVTQTPRYLIKTRGQQVTLSCSPISGHRSVSWYQQTPGQGLQFLFEYFSETQRNKGNFPGRFSGRQFSNSRSEMNVSTLELGDSALYLCASSQVLSDSYGYTFGSGTRLTVV.

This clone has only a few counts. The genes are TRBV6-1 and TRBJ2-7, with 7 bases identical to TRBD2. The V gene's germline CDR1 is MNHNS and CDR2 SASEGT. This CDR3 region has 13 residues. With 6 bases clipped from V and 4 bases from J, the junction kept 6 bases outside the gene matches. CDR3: CASRSSGAYEQYF. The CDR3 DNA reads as TGTGCCAGCAGGTCTAGCGGAGCTTACGAGCAGTACTTC.

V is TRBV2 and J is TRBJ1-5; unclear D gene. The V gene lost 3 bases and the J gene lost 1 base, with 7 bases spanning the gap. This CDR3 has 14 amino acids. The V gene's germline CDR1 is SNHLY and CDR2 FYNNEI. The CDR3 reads CASSESVSNQPQHF. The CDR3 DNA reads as TGTGCCAGCAGTGAGTCGGTGAGCAATCAGCCCCAGCATTTT. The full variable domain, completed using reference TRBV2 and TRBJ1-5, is EPEVTQTPSHQVTQMGQEVILRCVPISNHLYFYWYRQILGQKVEFLVSFYNNEISEKSEIFDDQFSVERPDGSNFTLKIRSTKLEDSAMYFCASSESVSNQPQHFGDGTRLSIL.

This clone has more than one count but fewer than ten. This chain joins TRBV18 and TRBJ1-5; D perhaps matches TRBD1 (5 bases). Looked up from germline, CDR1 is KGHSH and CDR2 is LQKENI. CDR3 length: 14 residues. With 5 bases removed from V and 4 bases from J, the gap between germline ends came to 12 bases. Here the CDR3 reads CASSATESNQPQHF. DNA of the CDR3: TGTGCCAGCTCAGCGACAGAGTCGAATCAGCCCCAGCATTTT.

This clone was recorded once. This CDR3 reads CASSFDGQAFNEQFF. CDR3 in DNA: TGTGCCAGCAGCTTCGACGGCCAGGCATTCAATGAGCAGTTCTTC. The chain employs TRBV7-8 and TRBJ2-1; D is ambiguous. CDR3 length equals 15 residues. Trimming stripped 3 bases from V and 6 bases from J, with 15 bases between. Germline V gene data show CDR1 as SGHVS and CDR2 as FQNEAQ. Drawing the rest from reference TRBV7-8 and TRBJ2-1, the complete variable domain is GAGVSQSPRYKVAKRGQDVALRCDPISGHVSLFWYQQALGQGPEFLTYFQNEAQLDKSGLPSDRFFAERPEGSVSTLKIQRTQQEDSAVYLCASSFDGQAFNEQFFGPGTRLTVL.

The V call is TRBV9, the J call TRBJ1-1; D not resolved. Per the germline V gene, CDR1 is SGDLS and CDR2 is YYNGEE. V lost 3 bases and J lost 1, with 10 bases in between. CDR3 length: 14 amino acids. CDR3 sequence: CASSAWTGNTEAFF. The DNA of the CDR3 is TGTGCCAGCAGCGCTTGGACGGGGAACACTGAAGCTTTCTTT.

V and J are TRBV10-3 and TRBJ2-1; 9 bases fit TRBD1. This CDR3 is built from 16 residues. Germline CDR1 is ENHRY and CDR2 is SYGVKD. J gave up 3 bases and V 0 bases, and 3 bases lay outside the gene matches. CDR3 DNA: TGTGCCATCAGTGAGTCGGGACAGGGAAACTACAATGAGCAGTTCTTC. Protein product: CAISESGQGNYNEQFF.

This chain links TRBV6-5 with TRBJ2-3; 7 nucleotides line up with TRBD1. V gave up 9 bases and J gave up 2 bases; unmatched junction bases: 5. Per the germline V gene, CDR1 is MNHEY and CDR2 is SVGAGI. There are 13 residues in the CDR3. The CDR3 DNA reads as TGTGCCAGAGAGGGACAGCCCACAGATACGCAGTATTTT. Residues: CAREGQPTDTQYF.